One T cell receptor beta chain is described in this entry. The CDR3 spans 18 residues. Germline V gene data show CDR1 as MNHEY and CDR2 as SMNVEV (reference sequence). Trimming pared 2 bases from V and 1 base from J, leaving 15 bases between. These data belong to a study of shared clonotypes between healthy human individuals. Sequencing used immunoSEQ multiplex PCR; TCRdb keeps in-frame clones, though not all of them. The data show some 380,000 clones, with around 96% seen just once and approximately 0.32% held by the top ten. Input material: memory CD8+ T cells sorted from blood. The subset: CD45RO+ cells pooled with CCR7-negative TemRA cells. The origin of this receptor is a man in his thirties or forties in good health. The chain has TRBV27 and TRBJ2-6; D remains ambiguous. CDR3 nucleotides: TGTGCCAGCAGTTTAATGCCCTGGTCCGTTTCTGGGGCCAACGTCCTGACTTTC. This codes for CASSLMPWSVSGANVLTF.